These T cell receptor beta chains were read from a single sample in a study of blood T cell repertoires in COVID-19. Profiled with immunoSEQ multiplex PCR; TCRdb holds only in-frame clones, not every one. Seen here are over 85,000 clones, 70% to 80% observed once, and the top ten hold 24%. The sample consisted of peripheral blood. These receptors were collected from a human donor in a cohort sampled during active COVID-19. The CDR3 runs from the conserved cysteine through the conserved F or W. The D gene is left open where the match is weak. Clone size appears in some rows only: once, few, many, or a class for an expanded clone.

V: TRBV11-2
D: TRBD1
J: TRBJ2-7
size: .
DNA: TGTGCCAGCTCCCGTTGGGGACAGGCCTCCTACGAGCAGTACTTC
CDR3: CASSRWGQASYEQYF

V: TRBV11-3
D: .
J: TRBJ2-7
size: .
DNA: TGTGCCAGCAGCCTCGGGAACGCCGAGCAGTACTTC
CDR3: CASSLGNAEQYF

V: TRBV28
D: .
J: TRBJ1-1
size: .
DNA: TGTGCCAGCAGTACCCTCGGGAGGCTAGACACTGAAGCTTTCTTT
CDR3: CASSTLGRLDTEAFF

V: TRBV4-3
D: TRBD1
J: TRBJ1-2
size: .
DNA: TGCGCCAGCAGCCACCCGGACAGGGCTCTGCATGGCTACACCTTC
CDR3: CASSHPDRALHGYTF

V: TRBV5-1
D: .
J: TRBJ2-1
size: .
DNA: TGCGCCAGCAGCCCCCCCCTCGCAGGGTCCTATGAGCAGTTCTTC
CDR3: CASSPPLAGSYEQFF

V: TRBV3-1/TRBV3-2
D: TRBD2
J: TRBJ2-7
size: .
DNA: TGTGCCAGCAGCCAAGTCCCCCAGGGGACTAGCTCTTCCCTATACGAGCAGTACTTC
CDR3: CASSQVPQGTSSSLYEQYF

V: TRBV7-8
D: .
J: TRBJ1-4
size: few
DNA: TGTGCCAGCAGCGTTCCCAGGGTGATGGGTGAAAAACTGTTTTTT
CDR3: CASSVPRVMGEKLFF

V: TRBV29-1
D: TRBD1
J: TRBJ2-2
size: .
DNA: TGCAGCGCCAGTGGGGGACAGATGTCCGGGGAGCTGTTTTTT
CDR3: CSASGGQMSGELFF

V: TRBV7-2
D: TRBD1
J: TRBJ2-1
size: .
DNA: TGTGCCAGCAGCTTTACGGCAGGGGGTCTGTTCTTC
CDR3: CASSFTAGGLFF

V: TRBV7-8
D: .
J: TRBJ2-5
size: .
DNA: TGTGCCAGCAGCCTCGAACTAGCTCCCGGGGGAGAGACCCAGTACTTC
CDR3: CASSLELAPGGETQYF

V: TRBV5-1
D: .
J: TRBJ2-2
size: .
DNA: TGCGCCAGCAGCTTAATTCAGGGTACGGGCGAGCTGTTTTTT
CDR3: CASSLIQGTGELFF

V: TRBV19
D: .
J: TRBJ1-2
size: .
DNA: TGTGCAGTACAGCGGGGAGCTAACTATGGCTACACCTTC
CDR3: CAVQRGANYGYTF

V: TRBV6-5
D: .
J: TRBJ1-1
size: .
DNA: TGTGCCAGCAGTAATGTTTACGGGACTGAAGCTTTCTTT
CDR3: CASSNVYGTEAFF

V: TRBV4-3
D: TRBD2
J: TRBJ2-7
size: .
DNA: TGCGCCAGCAGCCAAGCCGGGACTAGCGGCTACGAGCAGTACTTC
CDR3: CASSQAGTSGYEQYF

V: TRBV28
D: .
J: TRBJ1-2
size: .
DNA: TGTGCCAGCAGTTTATTGCAGGGTGCCTATGGCTACACCTTC
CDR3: CASSLLQGAYGYTF

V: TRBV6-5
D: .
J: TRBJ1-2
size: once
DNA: TGTGCCAGCAGTTCAGTTGCAGGGAATAACTATGGCTACACCTTC
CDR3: CASSSVAGNNYGYTF

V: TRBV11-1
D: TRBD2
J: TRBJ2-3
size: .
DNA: TGTGCCAGCAGCAAGACTAGCGGCACAGATACGCAGTATTTT
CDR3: CASSKTSGTDTQYF

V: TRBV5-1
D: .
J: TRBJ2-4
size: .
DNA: TGCGCCAGCAGCTTGGCAGGGGCCAAAAACATTCAGTACTTC
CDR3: CASSLAGAKNIQYF

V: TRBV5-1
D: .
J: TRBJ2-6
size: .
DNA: TGCGCCAGCAGCTTGGGCGCAGGGGAGGCCAACGTCCTGACTTTC
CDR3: CASSLGAGEANVLTF

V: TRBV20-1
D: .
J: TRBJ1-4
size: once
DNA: TGCAGTGCTAGTGGTGCGGCTTTGTATAATGAAAAGCTGTTTTTT
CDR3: CSASGAALYNEKLFF

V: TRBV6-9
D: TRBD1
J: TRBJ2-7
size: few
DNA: TGTGCCAGCAGTTACCCCGAAATATCTGACAGGGAACTGGACGAGCAGTACTTC
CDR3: CASSYPEISDRELDEQYF

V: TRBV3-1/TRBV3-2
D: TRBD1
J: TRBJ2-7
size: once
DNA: TGTGCCAGCAGCCATGCAAGGGGGCGCACATCCTACGAGCAGTACTTC
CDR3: CASSHARGRTSYEQYF

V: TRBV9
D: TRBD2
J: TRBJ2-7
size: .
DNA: TGTGCCAGCAGCTCCAGGACTAGCGGCTCCTACGAGCAGTACTTC
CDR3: CASSSRTSGSYEQYF

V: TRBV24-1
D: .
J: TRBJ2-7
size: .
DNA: TGTGCCACCAGTGGGCACTCTACGGGAGAGCAGTACTTC
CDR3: CATSGHSTGEQYF

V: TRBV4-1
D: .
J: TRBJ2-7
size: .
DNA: TGCGCCAGCAGCCAAGCCCTGGGAGTCCGAGATGGGGTCTACGAGCAGTACTTC
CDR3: CASSQALGVRDGVYEQYF

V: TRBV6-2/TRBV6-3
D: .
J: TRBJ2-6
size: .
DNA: TGTGCCAGCAGTTACAGCTGGGGACTGGCCAACGTCCTGACTTTC
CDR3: CASSYSWGLANVLTF

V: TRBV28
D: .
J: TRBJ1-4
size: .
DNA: TGTGCCAGCAGTCCTCAGACAACTAATGAAAAACTGTTTTTT
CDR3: CASSPQTTNEKLFF

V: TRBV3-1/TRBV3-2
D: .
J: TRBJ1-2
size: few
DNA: TGTGCCAGCAGCCAAAGGGCAGGGTCGTTCGACTATGGCTACACCTTC
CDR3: CASSQRAGSFDYGYTF

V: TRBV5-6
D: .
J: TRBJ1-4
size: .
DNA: TGTGCCAGCAGCTTGGCCGGCGGGGGGCGGGATGAAAAACTGTTTTTT
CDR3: CASSLAGGGRDEKLFF

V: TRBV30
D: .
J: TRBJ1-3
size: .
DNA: TGTGCCTGGAGTACAGGAGCTGGAAACACCATATATTTT
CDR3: CAWSTGAGNTIYF

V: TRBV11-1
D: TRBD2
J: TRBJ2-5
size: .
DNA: TGTGCCAGCAGCTTAAAGGCCCCGGGGGGGGAGACCCAGTACTTC
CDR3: CASSLKAPGGETQYF

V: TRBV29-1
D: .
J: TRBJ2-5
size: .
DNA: TGCAGCGTTGAGGGACAACAAGAGACCCAGTACTTC
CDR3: CSVEGQQETQYF

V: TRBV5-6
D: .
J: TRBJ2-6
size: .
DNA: TGTGCCAGCAGCTTGGGCGAGTCAGACTCCTTCTGGGCCAACGTCCTGACTTTC
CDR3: CASSLGESDSFWANVLTF

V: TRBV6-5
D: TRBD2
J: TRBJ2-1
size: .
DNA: TGTGCCAGCAGTTACCTTGGGACTAGCGGGAGCGGTGAGCAGTTCTTC
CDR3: CASSYLGTSGSGEQFF

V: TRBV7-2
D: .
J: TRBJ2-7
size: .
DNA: TGTGCCAGCAGCTTAGGCGGAGAGTACGAGCAGTACTTC
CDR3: CASSLGGEYEQYF

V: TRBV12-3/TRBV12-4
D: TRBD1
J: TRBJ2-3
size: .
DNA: TGTGCCAGCAGCCGGGACAGGGGAGATACGCAGTATTTT
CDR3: CASSRDRGDTQYF

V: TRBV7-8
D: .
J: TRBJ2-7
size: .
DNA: TGTGCCAGCAGCCCCGACGGGAACACCTACGAGCAGTACTTC
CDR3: CASSPDGNTYEQYF

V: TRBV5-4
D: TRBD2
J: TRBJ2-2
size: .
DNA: TGTGCCAGCAGCACCGGGACTAGTGGCGGGGAGCTGTTTTTT
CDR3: CASSTGTSGGELFF

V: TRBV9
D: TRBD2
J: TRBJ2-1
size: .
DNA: TGTGCCAGCAGCGTAATGAGCGGGAGTTCCAATGAGCAGTTCTTC
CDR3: CASSVMSGSSNEQFF

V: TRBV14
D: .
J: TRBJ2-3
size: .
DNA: TGTGCCAGCAGACTCAGCGGGTTGAGGTCAGATACGCAGTATTTT
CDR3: CASRLSGLRSDTQYF

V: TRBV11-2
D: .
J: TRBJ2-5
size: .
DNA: TGTGCCAGCACAGGGGTCGGAGAGACCCAGTACTTC
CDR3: CASTGVGETQYF

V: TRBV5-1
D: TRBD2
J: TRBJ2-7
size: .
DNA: TGCGCCAGCAGCCCGGCGGGGGGCACCGAGCAGTACTTC
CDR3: CASSPAGGTEQYF

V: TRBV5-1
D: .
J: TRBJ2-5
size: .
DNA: TGCGCCAGCAGCTTGGGCTCGGGGGAGACCCAGTACTTC
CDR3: CASSLGSGETQYF

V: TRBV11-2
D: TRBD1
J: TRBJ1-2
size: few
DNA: TGTGCCAGCAGCCCAATCGGAGGCAGGGGGCATCGGGGCTACACCTTC
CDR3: CASSPIGGRGHRGYTF

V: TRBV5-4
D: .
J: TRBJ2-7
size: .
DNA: TGTGCCAGCAGCCTGGACGCGAGCTCCTACGAGCAGTACTTC
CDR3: CASSLDASSYEQYF

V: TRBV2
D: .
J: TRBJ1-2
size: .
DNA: TGTGCCAGCAAGACGGGGAGTAACTATGGCTACACCTTC
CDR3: CASKTGSNYGYTF

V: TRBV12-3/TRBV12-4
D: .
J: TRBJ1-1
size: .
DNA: TGTGCCAGCACCGATCCTATAATAGATGAAGCTTTCTTT
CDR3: CASTDPIIDEAFF

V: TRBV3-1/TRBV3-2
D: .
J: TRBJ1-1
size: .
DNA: TGTGCCAGCAGCCATTGGGGGGACACTGAAGCTTTCTTT
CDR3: CASSHWGDTEAFF

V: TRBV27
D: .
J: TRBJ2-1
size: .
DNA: TGTGCCAGCAGTTTAGGCGGGATGTTAAACAATGAGCAGTTCTTC
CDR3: CASSLGGMLNNEQFF

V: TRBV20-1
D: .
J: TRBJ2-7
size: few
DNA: TGCAGTGCTGGGGCATTCTACGAGCAGTACTTC
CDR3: CSAGAFYEQYF

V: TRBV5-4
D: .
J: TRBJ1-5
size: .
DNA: TGTGCCAGCAGCTTGGGAGGGGGAGGGCAGCCCCAGCATTTT
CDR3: CASSLGGGGQPQHF

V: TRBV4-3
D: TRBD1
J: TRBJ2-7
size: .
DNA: TGCGCCAGCAGCCAAGGTCCCCTGGGACAGGCCTACGAGCAGTACTTC
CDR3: CASSQGPLGQAYEQYF

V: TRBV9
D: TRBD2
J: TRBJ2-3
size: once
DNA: TGTGCCAGCAGCCCGACGAGCGGGAGCCCCTCCGATACGCAGTATTTT
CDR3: CASSPTSGSPSDTQYF

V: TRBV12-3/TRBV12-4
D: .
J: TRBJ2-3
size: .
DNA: TGTGCCAGCGTGGTGAGCGGCACAGATACGCAGTATTTT
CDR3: CASVVSGTDTQYF

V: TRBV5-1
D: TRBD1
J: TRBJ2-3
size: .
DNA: TGCGCCAGCAGCGGGACAGGGGGTTGGTCAGATACGCAGTATTTT
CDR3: CASSGTGGWSDTQYF

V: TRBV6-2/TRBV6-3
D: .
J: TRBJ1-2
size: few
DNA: TGTGCCAGCAGTACTGGGCCAAGGACAGCTAACTATGGCTACACCTTC
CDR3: CASSTGPRTANYGYTF

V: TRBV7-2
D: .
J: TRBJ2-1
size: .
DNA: TGTGCCAGCAGCTTAGGCAGTAACAATGAGCAGTTCTTC
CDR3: CASSLGSNNEQFF